The 32 T cell receptor beta chains given below trace back to one sample, sequenced in a study of blood T cell repertoires in COVID-19. Profiled with immunoSEQ multiplex PCR; TCRdb holds only in-frame clones, not every one. The sample lists under 300,000 clones, 70% to 90% occurring once. The specimen was peripheral blood. All receptors come from a woman in her seventies with acute or convalescent COVID-19.

This chain joins TRBV7-8 and TRBJ1-5; perhaps TRBD1 as D (6 bases). The CDR3 sequence is 16 residues long. The germline V gene encodes CDR1 SGHVS and CDR2 FQNEAQ. V was pared by 5 bases and J by 5 bases, with 19 bases between. The CDR3 protein is CASSRQTGTPYQPQHF. CDR3 coding DNA: TGTGCCAGCAGCCGCCAGACCGGGACACCTTATCAGCCCCAGCATTTT.

The V and J genes are TRBV7-2 and TRBJ2-5; TRBD2 agrees at 8 bases. J was trimmed by 7 bases and V by 1 base; bases with no gene match: 8. CDR1 is SGHTA, CDR2 FQGNSA, per germline. This CDR3 has 15 amino acids. In DNA, the CDR3 is TGTGCCAGCAGCTTAGGCGGGGGGCCTACAGGGACCCAGTACTTC. Residues: CASSLGGGPTGTQYF.

The gene calls are TRBV6-5 and TRBJ1-1; D not resolved. This CDR3 contains 11 residues. Per germline, CDR1 MNHEY and CDR2 SVGAGI. Trimming took off 4 bases at V and 7 bases at J, with 7 bases between the two ends. The CDR3 region has the DNA TGTGCCAGCAGTTCCGTCGGTGAAGCTTTCTTT. Translated, it gives CASSSVGEAFF.

This chain uses TRBV6-6 with TRBJ1-1; D is unresolved. Trimming removed 0 bases from V and 1 base from J, with 6 bases in between. The CDR3 totals 14 residues. CDR1 MNHNY and CDR2 SVGAGI come from the germline V gene (reference sequence). Written as DNA, the CDR3 is TGTGCCAGCAGTTACTCGGAGGGGAACACTGAAGCTTTCTTT. Translation gives CASSYSEGNTEAFF.

In this sample, this clone turned up many times. This chain joins TRBV5-8 and TRBJ1-5; 10 nucleotides match TRBD1. The V gene end was trimmed by 7 bases and the J gene end by 4 bases; junction bases not matched to a gene: 8. The CDR3 has 15 residues. The V gene's germline CDR1 is SGHTS and CDR2 YDEGEE. The DNA for the CDR3 is TGTGCCAGCGGAGAGACAGGGGGCCCTAATCAGCCCCAGCATTTT. Translation gives CASGETGGPNQPQHF.

V and J are TRBV5-1 and TRBJ2-6; 10 nucleotides agree with TRBD1. V shed 5 bases, J shed 2 bases, and the junction held 4 bases outside the gene matches. Germline V CDR1 and CDR2: SGHRS, YFSETQ. This CDR3 has 16 residues. CDR3 in DNA: TGCGCCAGCAGGGGACAGGGGAGGCCTGGGGCCAACGTCCTGACTTTC. This translates into CASRGQGRPGANVLTF.

The CDR3 DNA sequence: TGTGCCAGCAGGGACTCAGGCGGCGCACTGTTTTTT. Translating it yields CASRDSGGALFF. The chain uses TRBV25-1 and TRBJ1-4; no clear D. The CDR3 has 12 amino acids. Germline V lookup: CDR1 MGHDK, CDR2 SYGVNS. Trimming took 6 bases from V and 13 from J, leaving 15 bases between them.

Written as DNA, the CDR3 is TGTGCCAGCTCACCACAGGGGAGGTACGAGCAGTACTTC. Residues: CASSPQGRYEQYF. The rearrangement joins TRBV18 to TRBJ2-7; D perhaps matches TRBD2 (6 bases). The CDR3 has 13 residues. Trimming cost V 1 base and J 4 bases, with 8 bases left between them. Germline loops: CDR1 KGHSH, CDR2 LQKENI.

The rearrangement joins TRBV4-1 to TRBJ1-2, with TRBD1 matching over 7 bases. Trimming cost V 9 bases and J 4 bases; bases outside gene matches: 11. This CDR3 comprises 14 residues. Germline V lookup: CDR1 MGHRA, CDR2 YSYEKL. Written as DNA, the CDR3 is TGCGCCAGTCCCGCCCGGGGACAGTCCTATGGCTACACCTTC. Amino acids: CASPARGQSYGYTF.

J is TRBJ1-6 and V is TRBV5-1; D remains unclear. Trimming left V 0 bases short and J 7 bases short, with 8 bases between. The CDR3 has 14 amino acids. The germline gives CDR1 SGHRS, CDR2 YFSETQ. The CDR3 DNA reads TGCGCCAGCAGCTTGGAGGCGGGCAATTCACCCCTCCACTTT. This encodes CASSLEAGNSPLHF. Supplemented by reference TRBV5-1 and TRBJ1-6, the full variable domain reads KAGVTQTPRYLIKTRGQQVTLSCSPISGHRSVSWYQQTPGQGLQFLFEYFSETQRNKGNFPGRFSGRQFSNSRSEMNVSTLELGDSALYLCASSLEAGNSPLHFGNGTRLTVT.

V gene TRBV13 combines with J gene TRBJ2-7, with 7 bases identical to TRBD1. The CDR3 runs to 11 residues. V gave up 5 bases and J gave up 7 bases; unmatched junction bases: 2. Germline V gives CDR1 PRHDT, CDR2 FYEKMQ (reference sequence). This CDR3 reads CASSQDREQYF. The CDR3 nucleotides are TGTGCCAGCAGCCAGGACAGGGAGCAGTACTTC.

The rearrangement joins TRBV6-5 to TRBJ2-5; D remains unclear. The CDR3 spans 12 residues. Trimming stripped 6 bases from V and 2 bases from J, with 7 bases between. The germline V gene has CDR1 MNHEY and CDR2 SVGAGI. CDR3 loop: CASSYYQETQYF. CDR3 sequence (DNA): TGTGCCAGCAGCTATTATCAAGAGACCCAGTACTTC.

The chain is built from TRBV6-5 and TRBJ1-4, with D perhaps TRBD1 (5 bases). The CDR3 runs 13 residues. V dropped 10 bases and J dropped 7 bases, with 16 bases sitting between them. Germline V gives CDR1 MNHEY, CDR2 SVGAGI. The DNA for the CDR3 is TGTGCCACTAACAGGATGGTTTTTGAAAAACTGTTTTTT. Its translation: CATNRMVFEKLFF.

This clone was counted once. The J gene is TRBJ1-4, the V gene TRBV5-1; possibly TRBD1 for D (5 bases). The CDR3 extends over 15 amino acids. Germline V lookup: CDR1 SGHRS, CDR2 YFSETQ. The V end was cut by 0 bases, the J end by 5 bases, with 11 bases between. The CDR3 DNA is TGCGCCAGCAGCTTGGAGACAGCTCGCAATGAAAAACTGTTTTTT. Its translation: CASSLETARNEKLFF.

The chain is built from TRBV6-5 and TRBJ2-2; TRBD1 agrees at 7 bases. The germline CDR1 and CDR2 sequences are MNHEY and SVGAGI. The CDR3 contains 14 residues. Unmatched junction bases numbered 3, after V lost 7 bases and J lost 1 base. CDR3: CASNPGGNTGELFF. CDR3 nucleotide sequence: TGTGCCAGCAACCCAGGGGGGAACACCGGGGAGCTGTTTTTT.

In its sample, this clone was seen many times. The V and J genes are TRBV19 and TRBJ1-2; D uncertain. V was pared by 6 bases and J by 6 bases, with 14 bases between. Germline CDR1 and CDR2: LNHDA and SQIVND (reference sequence). The CDR3 is 13 amino acids. The CDR3 protein is CASRSAGLHGYTF. CDR3 DNA sequence: TGTGCCAGTAGATCGGCTGGGCTCCATGGCTACACCTTC.

The chain employs TRBV12-3 or TRBV12-4 and TRBJ1-1; no definite D call. The CDR3 is 12 amino acids. The ends were cut back, 3 bases at V and 6 bases at J, with 8 bases in the middle. The CDR3 is CASSFVGAEAFF. DNA for the CDR3: TGTGCCAGCAGTTTTGTCGGAGCTGAAGCTTTCTTT.

The genes are TRBV9 and TRBJ2-3; possibly TRBD2 for D (5 bases). Germline values: CDR1 SGDLS, CDR2 YYNGEE. The CDR3 runs to 15 residues. Trimming cost V 0 bases and J 6 bases, with 14 bases left between them. The CDR3 sequence is CASSVDAGRRDTQYF. For the CDR3, the DNA is TGTGCCAGCAGCGTAGACGCGGGTCGGCGGGATACGCAGTATTTT.

The chain carries TRBV9 and TRBJ2-4; TRBD1 agrees at 7 bases. Germline CDR1 reads SGDLS; CDR2 reads YYNGEE. Trimming at V came to 0 bases and at J to 3 bases, leaving 9 bases not matched to a gene. This CDR3 is built from 17 residues. In DNA, the CDR3 is TGTGCCAGCAGCGTAGAGGGGGCAGGGATAGGCAAAAACATTCAGTACTTC. Translated: CASSVEGAGIGKNIQYF.

This rearrangement joins TRBV10-3 to TRBJ2-1; 9 bases agree with TRBD1. The germline V gene has CDR1 ENHRY and CDR2 SYGVKD. The CDR3 is 13 residues long. Unmatched junction bases numbered 6, after V lost 6 bases and J lost 9 bases. DNA of the CDR3: TGTGCCATCAGCGGGACAGGGTTAGGTGAGCAGTTCTTC. Protein sequence: CAISGTGLGEQFF.

The V call is TRBV30, the J call TRBJ2-3; D is perhaps TRBD2 (7 bases). CDR1 is GTSNPN, CDR2 SVGIG, per germline (reference sequence). This CDR3 is 10 amino acids long. Trimming stripped 3 bases from V and 14 bases from J, with 12 bases between. The CDR3 DNA follows: TGTGCCTGGAGCTTGGGGGGGCTGTATTTT. Translating it yields CAWSLGGLYF.

The chain links TRBV5-1 to TRBJ1-4; tentatively, D is TRBD1 (6 bases). V lost 0 bases to trimming and J lost 5 bases, with 14 bases between them. The CDR3 loop spans 16 amino acids. Per germline, CDR1 SGHRS and CDR2 YFSETQ. The CDR3 nucleotides read TGCGCCAGCAGCTTGGGCCCGACAGGTTCGAATGAAAAACTGTTTTTT. As protein: CASSLGPTGSNEKLFF. The variable domain in full, completed from reference TRBV5-1 and TRBJ1-4, reads KAGVTQTPRYLIKTRGQQVTLSCSPISGHRSVSWYQQTPGQGLQFLFEYFSETQRNKGNFPGRFSGRQFSNSRSEMNVSTLELGDSALYLCASSLGPTGSNEKLFFGSGTQLSVL.

This clone was observed a single time. The chain is built from TRBV4-2 and TRBJ2-3; 8 positions match TRBD2. The V and J ends lost 6 bases and 6 bases, in that order; junction bases with no gene match: 11. Germline V lookup: CDR1 LGHNA, CDR2 YNFKEQ. This CDR3 region has 15 residues. CDR3 coding DNA: TGTGCCAGCAGTCCGCCGGGGGGGCGGGGGGATACGCAGTATTTT. Its protein is CASSPPGGRGDTQYF.

The chain is built from TRBV6-5 and TRBJ2-7; 7 bases match TRBD1. The CDR3 is 14 residues long. The V gene end was trimmed by 6 bases and the J gene end by 7 bases; junction bases not matched to a gene: 12. Germline loops: CDR1 MNHEY, CDR2 SVGAGI. The CDR3 protein is CASSSSDRAQEQYF. CDR3 bases: TGTGCCAGCAGCTCCTCCGACAGGGCCCAAGAGCAGTACTTC.

The chain joins TRBV5-1 to TRBJ2-2; 7 nucleotides match TRBD1. Per the germline V gene, CDR1 is SGHRS and CDR2 is YFSETQ. The CDR3 has 16 amino acids. V shed 0 bases, J shed 0 bases, and the junction held 2 bases outside the gene matches. The CDR3 loop is CASSLEDRANTGELFF. The CDR3 region has the DNA TGCGCCAGCAGCTTGGAAGACAGGGCGAACACCGGGGAGCTGTTTTTT.

V is TRBV18 and J is TRBJ1-2, with a possible D match to TRBD1 (6 bases). Trimming cost V 2 bases and J 4 bases, with 14 bases left between them. Germline V gene lookup returns CDR1 KGHSH and CDR2 LQKENI. This CDR3 is 15 amino acids long. The CDR3 sequence is CASSPDRSGGYGYTF. The CDR3 DNA is TGTGCCAGCTCACCAGACAGGAGTGGGGGCTATGGCTACACCTTC.

CDR3 protein: CASSEGGGGQPQHF. CDR3 bases: TGTGCCAGCAGTGAGGGGGGGGGCGGTCAGCCCCAGCATTTT. The V and J genes are TRBV2 and TRBJ1-5; tentatively, D is TRBD1 (6 bases). This CDR3 is 14 amino acids long. CDR1 SNHLY and CDR2 FYNNEI come from the germline V gene. Trimming removed 3 bases from V and 6 bases from J, with 12 bases in between.

V usage is TRBV2 and J usage is TRBJ2-3, with 11 bases lining up with TRBD2. V lost 8 bases, J lost 0 bases, and 7 bases stayed unmatched. Germline V gives CDR1 SNHLY, CDR2 FYNNEI. The CDR3 has 16 amino acids. DNA of the CDR3: TGTGCCAGCCGCCGAACTAGCGGGGGTAGCACAGATACGCAGTATTTT. This translates into CASRRTSGGSTDTQYF.

The V and J genes are TRBV14 and TRBJ2-1, with 7 nucleotides matching TRBD1. V was pared by 5 bases and J by 4 bases, with 8 bases of the junction left unmatched. The length of the CDR3 is 15 residues. The germline CDR1 and CDR2 sequences are SGHDN and FVKESK. The CDR3 protein is CASSSWDSLYNEQFF. CDR3 DNA sequence: TGTGCCAGCAGCTCCTGGGACAGCTTATACAATGAGCAGTTCTTC.

This chain uses TRBV5-1 with TRBJ1-4; D is perhaps TRBD1 (6 bases). Germline CDR1 SGHRS, CDR2 YFSETQ. V lost 3 bases, J lost 4 bases, and 10 bases lay in between. CDR3 length equals 14 residues. CDR3 DNA sequence: TGCGCCAGCAGCTCGGGAGGGGGTAATGAAAAACTGTTTTTT. It encodes CASSSGGGNEKLFF.

Here the CDR3 reads CALDGGLKGFSYNEQFF. In DNA form, the CDR3 reads TGTGCACTCGACGGGGGGTTGAAAGGCTTCTCCTACAATGAGCAGTTCTTC. V is TRBV7-9 and J is TRBJ2-1, with 7 bases lining up with TRBD2. The CDR3 extends over 17 amino acids. Germline V lookup: CDR1 SEHNR, CDR2 FQNEAQ (reference sequence).

The gene calls are TRBV5-1 and TRBJ2-7; maybe TRBD2 (7 bases). The CDR3 is made up of 14 amino acids. The V and J ends lost 3 bases and 5 bases respectively, with 15 bases between them. Germline lookup yields CDR1 SGHRS and CDR2 YFSETQ. DNA of the CDR3: TGCGCCAGCAGCTCGGGGCAGGGGACTAACGAGCAGTACTTC. Amino acid sequence: CASSSGQGTNEQYF. Full variable domain (rest looked up from reference TRBV5-1 and TRBJ2-7): KAGVTQTPRYLIKTRGQQVTLSCSPISGHRSVSWYQQTPGQGLQFLFEYFSETQRNKGNFPGRFSGRQFSNSRSEMNVSTLELGDSALYLCASSSGQGTNEQYFGPGTRLTVT.